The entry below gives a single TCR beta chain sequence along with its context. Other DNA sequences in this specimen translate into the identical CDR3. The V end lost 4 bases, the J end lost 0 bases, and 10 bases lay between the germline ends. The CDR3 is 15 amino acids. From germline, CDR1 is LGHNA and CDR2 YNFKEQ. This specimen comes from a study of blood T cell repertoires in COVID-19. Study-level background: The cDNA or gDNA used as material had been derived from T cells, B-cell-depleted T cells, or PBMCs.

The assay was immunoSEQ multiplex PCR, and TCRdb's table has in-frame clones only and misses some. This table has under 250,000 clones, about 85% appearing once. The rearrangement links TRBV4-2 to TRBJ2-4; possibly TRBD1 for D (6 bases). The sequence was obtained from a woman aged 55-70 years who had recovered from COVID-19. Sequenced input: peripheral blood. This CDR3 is CASSRGRLAKNIQYF. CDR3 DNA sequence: TGTGCCAGCAGCCGGGGGCGGTTAGCCAAAAACATTCAGTACTTC.